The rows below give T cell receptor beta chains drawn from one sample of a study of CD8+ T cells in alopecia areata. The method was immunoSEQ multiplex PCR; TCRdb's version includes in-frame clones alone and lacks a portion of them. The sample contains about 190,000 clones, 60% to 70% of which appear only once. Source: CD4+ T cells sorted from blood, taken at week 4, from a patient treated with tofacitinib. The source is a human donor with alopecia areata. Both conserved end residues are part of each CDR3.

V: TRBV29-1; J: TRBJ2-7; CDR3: CSVEAGAYEQYF
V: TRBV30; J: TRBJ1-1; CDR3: CAWSRAEAFF
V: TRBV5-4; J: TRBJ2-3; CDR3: CASSSGLAEGDTQYF
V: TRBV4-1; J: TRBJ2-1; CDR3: CASSRPGHSRGNEQFF
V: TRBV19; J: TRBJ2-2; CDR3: CASSSDRVTGELFF
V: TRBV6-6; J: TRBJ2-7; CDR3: CASSGGSSYEQYF
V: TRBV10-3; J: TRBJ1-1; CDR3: CAISDEQATGNTEAFF
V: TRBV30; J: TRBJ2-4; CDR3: CAWNQGAKNIQYF
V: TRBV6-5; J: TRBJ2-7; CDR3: CASSSVAGENYEQYF
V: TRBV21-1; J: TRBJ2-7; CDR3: CASSKGGLTYEQYF
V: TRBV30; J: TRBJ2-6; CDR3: CAWKQGGANVLTF